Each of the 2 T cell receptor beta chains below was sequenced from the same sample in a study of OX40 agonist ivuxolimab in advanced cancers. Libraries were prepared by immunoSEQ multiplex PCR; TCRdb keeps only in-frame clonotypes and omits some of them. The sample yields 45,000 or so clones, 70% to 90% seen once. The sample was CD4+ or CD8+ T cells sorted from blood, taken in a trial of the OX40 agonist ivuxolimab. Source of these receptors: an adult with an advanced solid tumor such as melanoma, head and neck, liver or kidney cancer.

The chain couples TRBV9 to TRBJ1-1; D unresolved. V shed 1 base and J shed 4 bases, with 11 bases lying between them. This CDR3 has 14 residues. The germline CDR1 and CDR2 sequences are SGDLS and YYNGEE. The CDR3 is CASSVNPGGTEAFF. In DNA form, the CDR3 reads TGTGCCAGCAGCGTAAACCCCGGCGGCACTGAAGCTTTCTTT.

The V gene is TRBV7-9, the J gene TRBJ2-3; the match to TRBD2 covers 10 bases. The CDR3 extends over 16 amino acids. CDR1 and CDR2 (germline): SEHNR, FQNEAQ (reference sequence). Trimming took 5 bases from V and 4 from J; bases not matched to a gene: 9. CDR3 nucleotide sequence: TGTGCCAGCAGCCGCAAAGCGGGGGGGCTCGCAGATACGCAGTATTTT. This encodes CASSRKAGGLADTQYF.